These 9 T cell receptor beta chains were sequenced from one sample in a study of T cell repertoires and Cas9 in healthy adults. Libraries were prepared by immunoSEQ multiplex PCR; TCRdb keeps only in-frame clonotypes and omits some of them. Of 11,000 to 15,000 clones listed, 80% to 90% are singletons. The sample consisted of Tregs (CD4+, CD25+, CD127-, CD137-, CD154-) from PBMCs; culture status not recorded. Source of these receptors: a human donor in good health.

The CDR3 is CASSLNSRYVAYEQYF. The DNA of the CDR3 is TGTGCCAGCAGCTTAAACAGTCGATATGTAGCCTACGAGCAGTACTTC. V is TRBV11-3 and J is TRBJ2-7; D not certain. V gave up 2 bases and J gave up 2 bases, with 16 bases separating them. Per germline, CDR1 SGHNT and CDR2 YENEEA. This CDR3 spans 16 amino acids.

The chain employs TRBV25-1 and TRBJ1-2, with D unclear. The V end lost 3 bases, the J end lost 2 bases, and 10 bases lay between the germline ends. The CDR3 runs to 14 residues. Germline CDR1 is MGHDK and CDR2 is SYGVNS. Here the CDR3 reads CASSDLSGNYGYTF. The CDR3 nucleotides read TGTGCCAGCAGTGATCTTTCGGGGAACTATGGCTACACCTTC.

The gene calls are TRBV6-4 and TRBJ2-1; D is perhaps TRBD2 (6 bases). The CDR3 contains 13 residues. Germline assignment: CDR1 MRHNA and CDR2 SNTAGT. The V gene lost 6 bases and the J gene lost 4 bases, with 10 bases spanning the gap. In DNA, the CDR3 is TGTGCCAGCAGCGACGGGACTTACAATGAGCAGTTCTTC. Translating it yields CASSDGTYNEQFF.

In DNA, the CDR3 is TGTGCCAGCAGCAAGAGACTGACAGGGTTTAATTCACCCCTCCACTTT. This codes for CASSKRLTGFNSPLHF. The V gene is TRBV5-4, the J gene TRBJ1-6; TRBD1 aligns across 7 bases. The length of the CDR3 is 16 residues. The V gene end was trimmed by 4 bases and the J gene end by 6 bases; junction bases not matched to a gene: 10. Germline CDR1 reads SGHNT; CDR2 reads YYREEE (reference sequence). Drawing the rest from reference TRBV5-4 and TRBJ1-6, the complete variable domain is ETGVTQSPTHLIKTRGQQVTLRCSSQSGHNTVSWYQQALGQGPQFIFQYYREEENGRGNFPPRFSGLQFPNYSSELNVNALELDDSALYLCASSKRLTGFNSPLHFGNGTRLTVT.

CDR3 nucleotide sequence: TGTGCCAGCAGCTTAGCTTTAGGGGCAGGGCAAGAAAAACTGTTTTTT. This sequence encodes CASSLALGAGQEKLFF. This sequence joins TRBV7-9 and TRBJ1-4; TRBD1 might be the D (5 bases). Germline lookup yields CDR1 SEHNR and CDR2 FQNEAQ (reference sequence). Trimming stripped 0 bases from V and 8 bases from J, with 16 bases between. The length of the CDR3 is 16 residues.

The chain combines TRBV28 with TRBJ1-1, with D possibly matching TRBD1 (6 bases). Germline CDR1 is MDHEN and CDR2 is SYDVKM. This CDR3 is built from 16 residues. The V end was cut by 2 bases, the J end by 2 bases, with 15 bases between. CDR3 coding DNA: TGTGCCAGCAGTTTACGGACAGTTATCAGAAACACTGAAGCTTTCTTT. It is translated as CASSLRTVIRNTEAFF.

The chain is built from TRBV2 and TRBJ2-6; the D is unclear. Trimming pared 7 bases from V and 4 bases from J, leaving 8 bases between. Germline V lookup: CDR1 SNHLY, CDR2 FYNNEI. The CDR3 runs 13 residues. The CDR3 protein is CASTLDGANVLTF. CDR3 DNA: TGTGCCAGCACTTTAGACGGGGCCAACGTCCTGACTTTC. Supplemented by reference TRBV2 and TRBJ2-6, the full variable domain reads EPEVTQTPSHQVTQMGQEVILRCVPISNHLYFYWYRQILGQKVEFLVSFYNNEISEKSEIFDDQFSVERPDGSNFTLKIRSTKLEDSAMYFCASTLDGANVLTFGAGSRLTVL.

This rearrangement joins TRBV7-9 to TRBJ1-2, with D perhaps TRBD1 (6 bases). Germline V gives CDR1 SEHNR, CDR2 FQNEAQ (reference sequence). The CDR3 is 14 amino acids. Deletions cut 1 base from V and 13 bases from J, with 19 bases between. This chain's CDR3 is CASSLVSQGRHSTF. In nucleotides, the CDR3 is TGTGCCAGCAGCTTAGTTTCCCAGGGGAGGCACTCCACCTTC.

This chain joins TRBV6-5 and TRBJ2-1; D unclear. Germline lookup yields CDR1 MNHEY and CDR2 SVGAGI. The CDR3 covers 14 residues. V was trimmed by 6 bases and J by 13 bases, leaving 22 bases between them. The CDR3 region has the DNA TGTGCCAGCAGCGGGTCGCTCCCCCGCGGTATCCAGTTCTTC. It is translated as CASSGSLPRGIQFF.